The source of this TCR beta chain is a study of blood T cell repertoires in COVID-19. Across the study: Spain, Italy and the United States supplied samples that represented acute and convalescent COVID-19. In each case, the material was cDNA or gDNA derived from T cells, B-cell-depleted T cells, or PBMCs.

How the authors handled the data: Amplifying reference gene primers gave estimates of nucleated cell counts. Generated by immunoSEQ multiplex PCR, the TCRdb table keeps only in-frame clones and is missing some. The V and J calls and clone size were taken over from that table, and D and trimming were inferred from the DNA. The sample has about 75,000 clones; 60% to 85% are singletons. Germline values: CDR1 MDHEN, CDR2 SYDVKM. The V segment lost 7 bases and the J segment 10 bases; nucleotides outside the gene matches: 10. This CDR3 contains 14 residues. Sequenced: peripheral blood. This chain connects TRBV28 to TRBJ1-6, with TRBD1 matching over 7 bases. The source of this sequence is an elderly woman with active or convalescent COVID-19. The CDR3: CASTETGWNSPLHF. The DNA for the CDR3 is TGTGCCAGCACCGAGACAGGGTGGAACTCACCCCTCCACTTT. The full variable domain, with the rest looked up from reference TRBV28 and TRBJ1-6, is DVKVTQSSRYLVKRTGEKVFLECVQDMDHENMFWYRQDPGLGLRLIYFSYDVKMKEKGDIPEGYSVSREKKERFSLILESASTNQTSMYLCASTETGWNSPLHFGNGTRLTVT.